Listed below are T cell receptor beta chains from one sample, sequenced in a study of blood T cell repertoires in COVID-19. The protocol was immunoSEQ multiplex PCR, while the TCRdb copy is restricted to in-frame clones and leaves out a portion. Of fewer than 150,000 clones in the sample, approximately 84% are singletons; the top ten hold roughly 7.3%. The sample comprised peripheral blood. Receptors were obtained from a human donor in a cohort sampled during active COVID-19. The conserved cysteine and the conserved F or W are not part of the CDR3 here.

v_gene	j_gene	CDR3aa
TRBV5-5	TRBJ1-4	ASSAGTGGDEKLF
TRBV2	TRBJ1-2	ASSGTGGNYGYT
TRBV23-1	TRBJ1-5	ASSQGTGDQPQH
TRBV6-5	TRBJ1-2	ASRNRGQSYGYT
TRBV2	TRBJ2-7	ASSVTGGTYEQY
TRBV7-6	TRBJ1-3	ASSLTAGVGNTIY
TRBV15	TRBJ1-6	ATSTGGQSDSPLH
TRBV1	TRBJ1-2	TNRGQANYGYT
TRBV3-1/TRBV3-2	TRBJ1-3	ASSQDPGNTIY
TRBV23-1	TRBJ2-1	ASSQPIGAVPYNEQF
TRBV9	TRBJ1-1	ASSPTGGWSEAF
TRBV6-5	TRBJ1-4	ASTKDRVGEKLF
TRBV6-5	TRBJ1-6	ASSQAGQATLH
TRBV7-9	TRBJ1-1	ASRTIFV
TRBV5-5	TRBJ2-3	ASSLSSGTSLGTQY
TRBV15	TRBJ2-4	ATSRKTSALAKNIQY
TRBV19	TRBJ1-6	ASSIERGGSPLH
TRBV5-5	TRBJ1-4	ASSLPGDPDGKLF
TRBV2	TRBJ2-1	ASKGSSYNEQF
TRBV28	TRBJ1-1	ASSPQDRPWAF
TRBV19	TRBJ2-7	ASSPDRAYEQY
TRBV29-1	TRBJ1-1	SVEQGAEAF
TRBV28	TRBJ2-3	ASSFDRGTQY
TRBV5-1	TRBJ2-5	ASSLREVQGKGETQY
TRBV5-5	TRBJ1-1	ASSLKGTEAF
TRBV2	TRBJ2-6	ASSESQSGANVLT
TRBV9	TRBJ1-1	ASSVAVDTEAF
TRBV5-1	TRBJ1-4	ASSPGQGVAEKLF
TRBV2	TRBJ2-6	ASAGTGANVLT
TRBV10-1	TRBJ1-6	ANPGGNSPLH
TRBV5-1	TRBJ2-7	ASSPGTGTYEQY
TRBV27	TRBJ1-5	ASSRRRNQPQH
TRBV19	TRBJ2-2	ASSVTSGGVNTGELF
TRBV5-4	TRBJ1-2	ASSLASLVVGYGYT
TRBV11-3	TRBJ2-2	ASSQATGELF
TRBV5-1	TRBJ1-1	ASSLDRAMNTEAF
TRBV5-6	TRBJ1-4	ASSRTGVNEKLF
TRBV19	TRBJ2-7	ASSIARSYEQY
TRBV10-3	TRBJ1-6	AISERTAYSYNSPLH
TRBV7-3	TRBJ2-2	ASSYAGTGTELF
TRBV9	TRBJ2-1	ASSVGGIQGGEQF